The source of this TCR beta chain is a study of blood T cells in healthy people across ages. This CDR3 is built from 15 residues. Germline values: CDR1 DFQATT, CDR2 SNEGSKA (reference sequence). V was trimmed by 5 bases and J by 8 bases, leaving 22 bases between them. The table lists this clonotype with many counts. It was with a sample-barcoded 5' primer and a J-beta primer mix that a second PCR of roughly 7 to 12 cycles was run. Per sample, CDR3-containing paired-end reads numbered at least 2.5 million. TCRdb used MiXCR to reprocess the 5' RACE reads, holding one entry per CDR3 protein. The table records about 640,000 distinct CDR3 sequences, approximately 30% of them present only once.

What was sequenced was blood. This TCR came from a woman at least 80 years old in good health. The gene calls are TRBV20-1 and TRBJ2-1; TRBD1 or TRBD2 may be the D gene (6 bases each). CDR3 in DNA: TGCAGTGCTCGCCGCCTGAGGGGGGCAATTGATGAGCAGTTCTTC. Translated, it gives CSARRLRGAIDEQFF.